This TCR beta chain was recovered during a study of CD8+ T cells in alopecia areata. As part of sample collection, lesional scalp punch biopsies and peripheral blood were taken from alopecia areata patients. RNA extraction was followed by reverse transcription into cDNA, which acted as the sequencing template. Sequencing was performed with immunoSEQ multiplex PCR; in TCRdb, only in-frame clones are kept and a portion is missing. This table holds around 200,000 clones, roughly 60% found once. CDR3 length equals 12 residues. Germline V CDR1 and CDR2: GTSNPN, SVGIG (reference sequence). V lost 7 bases, J lost 2 bases, and 12 bases lay in between.

The chain is built from TRBV30 and TRBJ2-7; D is possibly TRBD1 (5 bases). The sequence came from a human donor with alopecia areata. The sequenced sample was CD4+ T cells sorted from blood, obtained at week 0. In DNA form, the CDR3 reads TGTGCCTCTACTCAGGGCGCCTACGAGCAGTACTTC. Translation: CASTQGAYEQYF.